One sample yielded the 22 T cell receptor beta chains listed below, sequenced in a study of T-cell memory formation after mild COVID-19. TCRdb recomputed calls from the 5' RACE reads with MiXCR, one row per CDR3 protein. The table includes roughly 450,000 distinct CDR3 sequences, 15% to 20% detected once. Sequencing was carried out using PBMCs or a T cell subset sorted from them (not recorded which). Receptors originate from an adult woman who had mild COVID-19 (a few samples of this study predate the infection). Cell type and time point are not known.

Written as DNA, the CDR3 is TGCGCCAGCAGTGTGGGGGCAGGTAACGAGCAGTACTTC. Its protein is CASSVGAGNEQYF. This chain uses TRBV5-1 with TRBJ2-7, with D possibly matching TRBD1 (6 bases). The germline gives CDR1 SGHRS, CDR2 YFSETQ. V lost 5 bases and J lost 5, with 14 bases in between. This CDR3 region has 13 residues.

This clonotype has a count of ten or more. This chain links TRBV12-3 or TRBV12-4 with TRBJ2-5; no clear D gene. The length of the CDR3 is 14 residues. Deletions cut 3 bases from V and 2 bases from J, with 10 bases between. The CDR3 spells CASSLPATQETQYF. CDR3 nucleotides: TGTGCCAGCAGTTTGCCCGCTACACAAGAGACCCAGTACTTC.

The chain has TRBV20-1 and TRBJ2-7; 11 nucleotides agree with TRBD2. CDR1 is DFQATT and CDR2 is SNEGSKA in the germline V gene (reference sequence). The CDR3 sequence is 16 residues long. V was clipped by 0 bases and J by 3 bases; unmatched bases: 7. CDR3 in DNA: TGCAGTGCTAGAGATACTAGCGGGAGTTTGGTCTACGAGCAGTACTTC. Residues: CSARDTSGSLVYEQYF.

This chain uses TRBV5-5 with TRBJ2-5, with 14 bases that match TRBD2. J lost 4 bases, V lost 4 bases, and 15 bases had no gene match. Germline V CDR1 and CDR2: SGHKS, YYEKEE (reference sequence). This CDR3 spans 19 amino acids. For the CDR3, the DNA is TGTGCCAGCAGCCCCGCGGGCAGGGTAGGACTAGCGGGAGGAGAGACCCAGTACTTC. Translating gives CASSPAGRVGLAGGETQYF.

The chain carries TRBV29-1 and TRBJ2-2; TRBD1 matches 7 bases. Germline-derived CDR1 and CDR2 are SQVTM and ANQGSEA. J was trimmed by 2 bases and V by 6 bases; bases with no gene match: 6. This CDR3 region has 14 residues. The CDR3 DNA follows: TGCAGCGTCAGGTCAGGGGGTAACACCGGGGAGCTGTTTTTT. It encodes CSVRSGGNTGELFF.

The chain employs TRBV5-1 and TRBJ2-7; 7 bases line up with TRBD1. Germline values: CDR1 SGHRS, CDR2 YFSETQ. The CDR3 is 13 amino acids. J was trimmed by 6 bases and V by 2 bases; bases with no gene match: 5. In nucleotides, the CDR3 is TGCGCCAGCAGCTTACAGGGGTATGGCGAGCAGTACTTC. Its protein product is CASSLQGYGEQYF.

The genes are TRBV9 and TRBJ2-5, with D perhaps being TRBD1 or TRBD2 (5 bases each). This CDR3 comprises 16 residues. Per the germline V gene, CDR1 is SGDLS and CDR2 is YYNGEE. The V end was cut by 0 bases, the J end by 9 bases, with 21 bases between. The CDR3 DNA reads TGTGCCAGCAGCGTAGCCTCAACTACGCCGAGAGGGGCCCAGTACTTC. The encoded protein is CASSVASTTPRGAQYF.

The chain links TRBV6-5 to TRBJ2-7; weak D call: TRBD2 (6 bases). The CDR3 totals 12 residues. Germline assignment: CDR1 MNHEY and CDR2 SVGAGI. V was trimmed by 8 bases and J by 2 bases, leaving 10 bases between them. The CDR3 nucleotides read TGTGCCAGCCGGACTATGACCTACGAGCAGTACTTC. It is translated as CASRTMTYEQYF.

This clonotype was recorded many times. The V and J genes are TRBV12-3 or TRBV12-4 and TRBJ1-5; D gene uncertain. This CDR3 contains 16 residues. Trimming removed 3 bases at V and 4 bases at J, with 16 bases between. Here the CDR3 reads CASSLRLGMENQPQHF. The CDR3, as DNA: TGTGCCAGCAGTTTGAGGTTGGGGATGGAGAATCAGCCCCAGCATTTT.

This clonotype was observed a few times. The chain links TRBV6-8 to TRBJ2-3; D not certain. This CDR3 spans 15 amino acids. Trimming took 0 bases from V and 0 from J, leaving 7 bases between them. The V gene's germline CDR1 is MNHGY and CDR2 SAAAGT. CDR3 amino acids: CASSYSYGSTDTQYF. The CDR3 nucleotides are TGTGCCAGCAGTTACTCGTACGGGAGCACAGATACGCAGTATTTT.

This clonotype was counted ten times or more. The chain uses TRBV12-3 or TRBV12-4 and TRBJ2-7, with a weak D call TRBD1 (6 bases). V was shortened by 4 bases and J by 1 base, with 8 bases between the two germline ends. This CDR3 comprises 13 residues. As DNA, the CDR3 is TGTGCCAGCAGTTCAGGGGTATCCTACGAGCAGTACTTC. Translation: CASSSGVSYEQYF.

This clonotype has a handful of counts. The CDR3 here is CASSRGASYEQYF. The CDR3 DNA reads as TGTGCCAGCAGCAGGGGAGCTTCCTACGAGCAGTACTTC. V gene TRBV25-1 combines with J gene TRBJ2-7; D might be TRBD1 (6 bases). The germline CDR1 and CDR2 sequences are MGHDK and SYGVNS. The V and J ends lost 6 bases and 1 base respectively, with 10 bases between them. The CDR3 is 13 amino acids.

CDR3 loop: CASSEHNQIGLAGPPVNEQFF. The CDR3 DNA sequence: TGTGCCAGCAGTGAACACAACCAAATCGGACTAGCGGGGCCTCCGGTCAATGAGCAGTTCTTC. This chain uses TRBV25-1 with TRBJ2-1; 12 bases line up with TRBD2. CDR1 and CDR2 (germline): MGHDK, SYGVNS. The V gene end was trimmed by 2 bases and the J gene end by 6 bases; junction bases not matched to a gene: 20. CDR3 length: 21 residues.

This clonotype was detected a few times. CDR3 coding DNA: TGCAGTGCTGGGGGACAGGGGGATAGGTACGAGCAGTACTTC. This codes for CSAGGQGDRYEQYF. The chain is built from TRBV20-1 and TRBJ2-7, with TRBD1 identical over 11 bases. The ends lost 5 bases at V and 4 bases at J; junction bases unmatched: 7. Germline V CDR1 and CDR2: DFQATT, SNEGSKA (reference sequence). The CDR3 loop spans 14 amino acids.

This chain links TRBV3-1 with TRBJ2-3; 9 bases are shared with TRBD1. Germline CDR1 and CDR2: LGHDT and YNNKEL (reference sequence). Losses at the gene ends were 4 bases for V and 4 bases for J; bases not matched to a gene: 9. The length of the CDR3 is 16 residues. For the CDR3, the DNA is TGTGCCAGCAGCCGCCGCCCCGGACAGGGGTCAGATACGCAGTATTTT. The encoded protein is CASSRRPGQGSDTQYF.

This clonotype was seen a handful of times. J is TRBJ1-5 and V is TRBV7-3; D may be TRBD1 (6 bases). This CDR3 region has 16 residues. V lost 9 bases to trimming and J lost 4 bases, with 22 bases between them. Germline V gene sequence: CDR1 SGHTA, CDR2 FQGTGA. The CDR3 sequence is CASGLFRGQYNQPQHF. The CDR3 region has the DNA TGTGCCAGTGGTCTTTTCCGGGGGCAGTATAATCAGCCCCAGCATTTT. Drawing the rest from reference TRBV7-3 and TRBJ1-5, the complete variable domain is GAGVSQTPSNKVTEKGKYVELRCDPISGHTALYWYRQSLGQGPEFLIYFQGTGAADDSGLPNDRFFAVRPEGSVSTLKIQRTERGDSAVYLCASGLFRGQYNQPQHFGDGTRLSIL.

This clonotype was seen a few times. J is TRBJ2-7 and V is TRBV24-1; D is uncertain. The V and J ends lost 8 bases and 3 bases respectively, with 10 bases between them. The CDR3 is 12 amino acids. In germline, CDR1 is KGHDR, CDR2 SFDVKD. CDR3 in DNA: TGTGCCACCATGGTGGAGTTCTACGAGCAGTACTTC. It translates to CATMVEFYEQYF.

A single count supports this clonotype. J is TRBJ2-7 and V is TRBV10-3; 9 nucleotides agree with TRBD1. The CDR3 is 13 amino acids. The junction had 1 base not matched to a gene; V was cut back by 6 bases and J by 1 base. Germline-derived CDR1 and CDR2 are ENHRY and SYGVKD. CDR3: CAIRGQGSYEQYF. DNA of the CDR3: TGTGCCATCAGGGGACAGGGTTCCTACGAGCAGTACTTC.

In its sample, this clonotype was seen a few times. The chain links TRBV19 to TRBJ2-7; D ambiguous. The CDR3 extends over 13 amino acids. The V end lost 3 bases, the J end lost 0 bases, and 6 bases lay between the germline ends. The germline gives CDR1 LNHDA, CDR2 SQIVND (reference sequence). The CDR3 reads CASSITSSYEQYF. CDR3 sequence (DNA): TGTGCCAGTAGTATCACGAGCTCCTACGAGCAGTACTTC.

V is TRBV14 and J is TRBJ1-2; possibly TRBD1 for D (6 bases). The CDR3 length is 15 residues. Trimming removed 4 bases from V and 0 bases from J, with 12 bases in between. Germline-derived CDR1 and CDR2 are SGHDN and FVKESK. The CDR3: CASSRGQNSNYGYTF. CDR3 nucleotides: TGTGCCAGCAGCCGCGGACAGAATTCTAACTATGGCTACACCTTC.

This clonotype was observed a handful of times. The rearrangement uses TRBV5-1 and TRBJ2-1; 11 bases map to TRBD2. CDR1 and CDR2 (germline): SGHRS, YFSETQ. J gave up 7 bases and V 3 bases, and 6 bases lay outside the gene matches. The CDR3 has 15 amino acids. Written as DNA, the CDR3 is TGCGCCAGCAGCTGGGGACTAGCGGAAGGGAATGAGCAGTTCTTC. It specifies CASSWGLAEGNEQFF.

There are a few counts of this clonotype. The chain recombines TRBV5-1 with TRBJ2-5; D is possibly TRBD2 (6 bases). Germline V gene data show CDR1 as SGHRS and CDR2 as YFSETQ. The CDR3 is 14 amino acids. Trimming took off 6 bases at V and 2 bases at J, with 14 bases between the two ends. The CDR3 nucleotides are TGCGCCAGCAATGAGGGAGGCCCACAAGAGACCCAGTACTTC. It yields the protein CASNEGGPQETQYF.